This record looks at one TCR beta chain sequence and its context. Assay: immunoSEQ multiplex PCR; the TCRdb copy retains only in-frame clones and omits some. The sample lists over 200,000 clones, 83% occurring once. Seattle patients were enrolled during active infection and followed longitudinally. These data come from a study of blood T cell repertoires in COVID-19. Trimming took off 5 bases at V and 4 bases at J, with 4 bases between the two ends. Germline values: CDR1 MNHNS, CDR2 SASEGT. The CDR3 is 11 residues long. The sample comprised peripheral blood. The rearrangement links TRBV6-1 to TRBJ2-3; D not resolved. The origin of this receptor is a woman younger than 45 with COVID-19, enrolled during active disease. In DNA, the CDR3 is TGTGCCAGCAGTTCTGCAGATACGCAGTATTTT. The encoded protein is CASSSADTQYF.